This T cell receptor (beta chain) was documented in a study of shared clonotypes between healthy human individuals. About the study: Per-donor plates numbered three CD4 naive, three CD4 memory, two CD8 naive and one CD8 memory.

Germline CDR1 and CDR2: MRHNA and SNTAGT. Trimming stripped 0 bases from V and 0 bases from J, with 9 bases between. CDR3 length: 16 amino acids. Sequenced by immunoSEQ multiplex PCR; TCRdb stores in-frame clones only, minus some. There are hundreds of thousands of clones in the sample; more than 95% occur only once, and roughly 0.055% lies in the top ten. Input material: naive CD4+ T cells sorted from blood. Subset of the sample: CD45RA+ positively selected. The rearrangement joins TRBV6-4 to TRBJ1-5, with no clear D. This clonotype originated in a woman aged 25-40 years in good health. The CDR3 sequence is CASSDSNAYSNQPQHF. CDR3 DNA sequence: TGTGCCAGCAGTGACTCGAACGCTTATAGCAATCAGCCCCAGCATTTT.